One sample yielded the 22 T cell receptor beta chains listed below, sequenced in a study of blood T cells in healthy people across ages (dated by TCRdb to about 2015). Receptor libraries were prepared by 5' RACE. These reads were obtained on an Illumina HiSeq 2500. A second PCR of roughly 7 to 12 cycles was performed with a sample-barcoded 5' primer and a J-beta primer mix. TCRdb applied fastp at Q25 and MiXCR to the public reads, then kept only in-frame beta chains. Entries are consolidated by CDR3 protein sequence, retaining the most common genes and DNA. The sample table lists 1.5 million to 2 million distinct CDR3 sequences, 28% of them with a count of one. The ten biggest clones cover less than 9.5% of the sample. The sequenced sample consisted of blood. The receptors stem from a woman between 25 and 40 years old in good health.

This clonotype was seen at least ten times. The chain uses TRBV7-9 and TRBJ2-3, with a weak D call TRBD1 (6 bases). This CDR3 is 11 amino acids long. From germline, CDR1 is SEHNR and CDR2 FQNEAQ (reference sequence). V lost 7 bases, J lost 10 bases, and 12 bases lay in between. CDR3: CASKPDSAQYF. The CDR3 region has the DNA TGTGCCAGCAAACCGGACAGCGCGCAGTATTTT.

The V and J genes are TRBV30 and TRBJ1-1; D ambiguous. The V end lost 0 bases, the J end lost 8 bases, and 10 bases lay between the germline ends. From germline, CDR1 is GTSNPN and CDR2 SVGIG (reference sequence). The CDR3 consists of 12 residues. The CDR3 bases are TGTGCCTGGAGTGTACGACCTCGAGAAGCTTTCTTT. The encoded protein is CAWSVRPREAFF.

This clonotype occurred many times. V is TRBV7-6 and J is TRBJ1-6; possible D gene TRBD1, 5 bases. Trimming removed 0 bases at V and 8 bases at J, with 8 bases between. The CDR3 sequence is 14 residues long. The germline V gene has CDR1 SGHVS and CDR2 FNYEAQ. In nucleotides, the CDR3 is TGTGCCAGCAGCTTAGCCGGGGCATATTCACCCCTCCACTTT. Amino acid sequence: CASSLAGAYSPLHF.

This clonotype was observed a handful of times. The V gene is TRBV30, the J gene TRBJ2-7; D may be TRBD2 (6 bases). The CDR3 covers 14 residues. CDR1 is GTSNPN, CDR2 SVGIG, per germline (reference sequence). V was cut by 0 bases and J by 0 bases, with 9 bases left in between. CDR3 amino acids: CAWSVGGPSYEQYF. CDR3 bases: TGTGCCTGGAGTGTCGGGGGACCCTCCTACGAGCAGTACTTC.

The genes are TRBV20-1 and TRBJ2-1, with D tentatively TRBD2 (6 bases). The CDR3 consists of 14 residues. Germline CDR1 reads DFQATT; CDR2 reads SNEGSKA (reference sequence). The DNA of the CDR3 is TGCCTCGTTAGCTCCGGGGGAAAGGGTGGTGAGCAGTTCTTC. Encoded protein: CLVSSGGKGGEQFF.

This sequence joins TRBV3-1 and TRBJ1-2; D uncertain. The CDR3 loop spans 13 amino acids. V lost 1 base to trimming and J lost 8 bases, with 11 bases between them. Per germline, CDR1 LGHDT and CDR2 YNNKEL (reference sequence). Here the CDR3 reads CASSQVDAEGYTF. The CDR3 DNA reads TGTGCCAGCAGCCAAGTGGATGCGGAAGGCTACACCTTC.

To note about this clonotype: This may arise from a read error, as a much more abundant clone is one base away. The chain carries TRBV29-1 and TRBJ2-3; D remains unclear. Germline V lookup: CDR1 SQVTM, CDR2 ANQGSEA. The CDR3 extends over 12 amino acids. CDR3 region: CSVDSGPDTLYF. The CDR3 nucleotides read TGCAGCGTTGACAGTGGCCCAGATACGCTGTATTTT.

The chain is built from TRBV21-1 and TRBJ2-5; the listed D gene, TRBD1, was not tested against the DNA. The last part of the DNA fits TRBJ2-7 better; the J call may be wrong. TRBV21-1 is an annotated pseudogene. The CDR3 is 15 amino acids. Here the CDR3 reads CASSKDIRGAYEQYF. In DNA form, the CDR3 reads TGTGCCAGCAGCAAAGATATCCGGGGAGCCTACGAGCAGTACTTC.

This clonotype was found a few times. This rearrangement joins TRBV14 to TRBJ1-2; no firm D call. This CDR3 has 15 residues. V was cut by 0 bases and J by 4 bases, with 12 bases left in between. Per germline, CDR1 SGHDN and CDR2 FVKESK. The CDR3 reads CASSQDHVTLYGYTF. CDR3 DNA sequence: TGTGCCAGCAGCCAAGATCACGTCACTCTCTATGGCTACACCTTC.

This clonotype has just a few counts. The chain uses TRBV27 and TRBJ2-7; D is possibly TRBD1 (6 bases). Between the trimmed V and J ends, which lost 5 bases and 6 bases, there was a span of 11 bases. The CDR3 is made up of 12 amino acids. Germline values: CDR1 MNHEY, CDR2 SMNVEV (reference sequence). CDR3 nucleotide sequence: TGTGCCAGCAGTCCAGGGGCTTCCGAGCAGTACTTC. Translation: CASSPGASEQYF.

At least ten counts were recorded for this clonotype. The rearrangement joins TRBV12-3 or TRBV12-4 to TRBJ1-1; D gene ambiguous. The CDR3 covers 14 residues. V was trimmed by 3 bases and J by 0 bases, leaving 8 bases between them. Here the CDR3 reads CASSFRQLNTEAFF. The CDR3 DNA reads TGTGCCAGCAGTTTTCGCCAGCTGAACACTGAAGCTTTCTTT.

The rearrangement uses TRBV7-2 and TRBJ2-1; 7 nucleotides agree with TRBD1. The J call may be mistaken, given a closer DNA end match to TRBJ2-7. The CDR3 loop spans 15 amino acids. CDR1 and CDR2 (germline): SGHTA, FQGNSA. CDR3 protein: CASSGDSNSYNEQYF. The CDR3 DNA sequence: TGTGCCAGCAGCGGGGACAGCAACTCCTACAATGAGCAGTACTTC.

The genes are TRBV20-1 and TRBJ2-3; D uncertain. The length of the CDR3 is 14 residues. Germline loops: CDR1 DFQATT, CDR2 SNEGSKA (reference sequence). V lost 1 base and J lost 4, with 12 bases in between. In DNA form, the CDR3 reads TGCAGTGCTAGAGTCCGGCGTTACCCAGATACGCAGTATTTT. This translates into CSARVRRYPDTQYF.

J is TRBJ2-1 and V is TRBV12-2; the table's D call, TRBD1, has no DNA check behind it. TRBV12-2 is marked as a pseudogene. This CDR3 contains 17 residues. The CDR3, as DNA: TGTGCAAGTCGCTTAGGGTGGGACGGGAGACCCTACAATGAGCAGTTCTTC. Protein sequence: CASRLGWDGRPYNEQFF.

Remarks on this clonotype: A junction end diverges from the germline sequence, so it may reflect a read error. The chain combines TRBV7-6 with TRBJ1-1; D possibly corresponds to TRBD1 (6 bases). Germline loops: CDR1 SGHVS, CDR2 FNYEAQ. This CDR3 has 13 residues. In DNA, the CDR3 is TGTGCCGGCAGCTTGACAGGTCTCACTGAAGCTTTCTTT. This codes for CAGSLTGLTEAFF.

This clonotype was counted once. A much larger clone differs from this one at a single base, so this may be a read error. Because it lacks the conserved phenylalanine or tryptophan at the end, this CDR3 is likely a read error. The CDR3 sequence: CASSYRASTDTQYV. The CDR3 DNA is TGTGCCAGCAGCTACAGGGCTAGCACAGATACGCAGTATGTT. The genes are TRBV7-2 and TRBJ2-3, with a tentative D call TRBD1 (6 bases). Germline-derived CDR1 and CDR2 are SGHTA and FQGNSA. V was trimmed by 4 bases and J by 0 bases, leaving 8 bases between them. The CDR3 is 14 residues long.

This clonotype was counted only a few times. CDR3 DNA sequence: TGCAGCGTTCAACGACTAGCGGGATCTGACAATGAGCAGTTCTTC. Translated: CSVQRLAGSDNEQFF. The chain uses TRBV29-1 and TRBJ2-1; 11 bases match TRBD2. Germline assignment: CDR1 SQVTM and CDR2 ANQGSEA. The CDR3 sequence is 15 residues long. The V segment lost 5 bases and the J segment 5 bases; nucleotides outside the gene matches: 8.

The CDR3 DNA sequence: TGCAGTGCTAGAACGTTGGGCGCCTATGGCTACACCTTC. It specifies CSARTLGAYGYTF. V and J are TRBV20-1 and TRBJ1-2; D not certain. This CDR3 is 13 amino acids long. Germline values: CDR1 DFQATT, CDR2 SNEGSKA (reference sequence). Trimming removed 2 bases at V and 4 bases at J, with 11 bases between.

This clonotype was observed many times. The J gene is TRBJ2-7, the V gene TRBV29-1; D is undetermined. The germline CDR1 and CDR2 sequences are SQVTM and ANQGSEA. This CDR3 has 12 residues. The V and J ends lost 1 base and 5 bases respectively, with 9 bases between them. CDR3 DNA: TGCAGCGTTGAAGGCGTCATCGACGAGCAGTACTTC. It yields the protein CSVEGVIDEQYF.

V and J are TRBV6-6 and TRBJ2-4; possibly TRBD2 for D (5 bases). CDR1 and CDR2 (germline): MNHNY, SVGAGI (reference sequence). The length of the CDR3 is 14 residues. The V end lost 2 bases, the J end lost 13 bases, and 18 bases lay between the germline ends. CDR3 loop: CASSYHVGRDEQYF. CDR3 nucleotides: TGTGCCAGCAGTTACCACGTCGGACGGGATGAGCAGTACTTC.

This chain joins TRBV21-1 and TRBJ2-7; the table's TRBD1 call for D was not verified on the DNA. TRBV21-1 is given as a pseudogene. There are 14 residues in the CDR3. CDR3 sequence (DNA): TGTGCCAGCACCACCCGGACAGGGGTTTACGAGCAGTACTTC. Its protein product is CASTTRTGVYEQYF.

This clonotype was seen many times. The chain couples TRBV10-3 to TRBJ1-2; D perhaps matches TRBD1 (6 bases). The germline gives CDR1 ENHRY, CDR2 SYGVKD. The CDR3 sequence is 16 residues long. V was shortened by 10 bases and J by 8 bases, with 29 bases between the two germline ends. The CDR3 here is CATEAATGSGAGGYTF. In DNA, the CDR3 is TGTGCCACAGAAGCCGCAACAGGATCAGGGGCTGGGGGCTACACCTTC.